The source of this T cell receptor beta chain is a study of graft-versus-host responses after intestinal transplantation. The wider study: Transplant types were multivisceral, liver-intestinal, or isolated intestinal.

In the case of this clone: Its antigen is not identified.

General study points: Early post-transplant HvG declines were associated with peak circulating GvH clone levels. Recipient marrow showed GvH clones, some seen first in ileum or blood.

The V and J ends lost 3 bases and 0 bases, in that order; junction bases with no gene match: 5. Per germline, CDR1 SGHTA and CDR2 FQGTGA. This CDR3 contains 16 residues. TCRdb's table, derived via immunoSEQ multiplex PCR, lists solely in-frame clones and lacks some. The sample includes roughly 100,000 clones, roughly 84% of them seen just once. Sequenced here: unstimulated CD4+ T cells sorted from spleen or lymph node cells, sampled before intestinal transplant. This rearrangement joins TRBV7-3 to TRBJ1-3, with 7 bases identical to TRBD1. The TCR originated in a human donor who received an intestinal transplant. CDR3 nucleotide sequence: TGTGCCAGCAGCTTGACAGGGACGAGCTCTGGAAACACCATATATTTT. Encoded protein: CASSLTGTSSGNTIYF.